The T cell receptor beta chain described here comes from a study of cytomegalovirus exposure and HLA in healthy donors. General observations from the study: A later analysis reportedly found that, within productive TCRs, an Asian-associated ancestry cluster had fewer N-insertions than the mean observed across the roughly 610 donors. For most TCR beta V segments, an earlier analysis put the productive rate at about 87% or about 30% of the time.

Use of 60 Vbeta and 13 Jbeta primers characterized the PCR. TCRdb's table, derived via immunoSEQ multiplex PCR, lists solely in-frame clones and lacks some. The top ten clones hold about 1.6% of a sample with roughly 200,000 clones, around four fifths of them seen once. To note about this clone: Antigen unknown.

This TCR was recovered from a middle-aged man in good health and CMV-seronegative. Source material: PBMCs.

CDR3 amino acids: CAWSTGLAGESGELFF. The CDR3 region has the DNA TGTGCCTGGAGTACAGGACTAGCGGGAGAGTCCGGGGAGCTGTTTTTT. V and J are TRBV30 and TRBJ2-2; 13 nucleotides agree with TRBD2. The CDR3 is 16 amino acids. Per germline, CDR1 GTSNPN and CDR2 SVGIG (reference sequence). Trimming at V came to 2 bases and at J to 6 bases, leaving 6 bases not matched to a gene.